This TCR beta chain was documented in a study of blood T cell repertoires in COVID-19. Study background: Samples representing acute and convalescent COVID-19 were sourced from the United States, Italy and Spain.

Libraries were prepared by immunoSEQ multiplex PCR; TCRdb keeps only in-frame clonotypes and omits some of them. This repertoire shows about 200,000 clones, roughly 87% found once; its top ten account for approximately 2.4%. The length of the CDR3 is 13 residues. Germline lookup yields CDR1 SGHTA and CDR2 FQGNSA. V lost 6 bases to trimming and J lost 7 bases; unmatched junction nucleotides: 5. The receptor comes from a woman aged 25 to 39 who had recovered from COVID-19. Sequences were obtained from PBMCs or T cells enriched from blood (not recorded which). The rearrangement links TRBV7-2 to TRBJ2-1, with TRBD1 identical over 8 bases. CDR3 DNA sequence: TGTGCCAGCAGACTGACAGGGGTTAATGAGCAGTTCTTC. It specifies CASRLTGVNEQFF.